Detailed here is one T cell receptor beta chain. Its antigen is not yet known. The sample holds no much larger clone one base away, and base qualities are not on file. This specimen belongs to a study of OX40 agonist ivuxolimab in advanced cancers. A note on the overall study: Ivuxolimab was an agonistic, fully human IgG2 monoclonal antibody directed against OX40 (CD134), a costimulatory receptor. The paper reports the monotherapy dose-escalation portion (N of about 54 patients) of the phase I ivuxolimab trial. The point of sequencing TCRbeta in the periphery was to test whether ivuxolimab changed TCR sequence diversity and drove clonal T-cell expansion. Of the approximately 54 patients in dose escalation, about 20 had hepatocellular carcinoma, about 15 had melanoma, 9 had renal cell carcinoma and 9 had head and neck cancer. Intravenous ivuxolimab was administered to patients every 2 weeks at six dose levels: 0.01, 0.1, 0.3, 1.5, 3 and 10 mg/kg. Partial responses were achieved by three dose-escalation patients, of whom one had hepatocellular carcinoma and two had cutaneous melanoma. A male proportion of 75% to 85% and a mean age of roughly 58 years, ranging from about 20 to 79, were recorded for the dose-escalation cohort. Patients were allowed to have had prior anti-PD-1, anti-PD-L1 or anti-CTLA-4 therapy, and approximately 40% of the dose-escalation patients had been treated with checkpoint inhibitors. The paper as a whole reports these results and caveats: Antigen specificity was not determined for the clonally expanded peripheral T cells. On average, CD8+ T cells showed more expanded clones than CD4+ T cells after ivuxolimab. At doses of 0.1 to 3.0 mg/kg, clonal expansion of both CD4+ and CD8+ T cells in blood was seen between baseline and week 6. Low levels of normalized T-cell clonal expansion were also seen in some patients who did not respond. In the 0.1-3.0 mg/kg groups, partial responders had among the lowest normalized peripheral clonal expansion, particularly in CD8+ T cells.

Patients with a history of autoimmune disease or receiving systemic immunosuppression were excluded from the trial. Peripheral blood for TCR sequencing was collected from all dose cohorts at baseline, on cycle 4 day 1, and on cycle 7 day 1. Samples came from an open-label, multicenter, first-in-human phase I dose-escalation trial of ivuxolimab. Adults with locally advanced or metastatic head and neck squamous cell, hepatocellular, melanoma or renal cell carcinoma were enrolled in the trial. CD4+ and CD8+ T cells were sorted separately from peripheral blood before TCR sequencing. For sequencing of the TCRbeta CDR3 region, genomic DNA was extracted from the sorted cells. The immunoSEQ Assay was used to sequence the TCRbeta CDR3 regions. Sourced from immuneACCESS, this table was stored by TCRdb with only in-frame sequences that have V and J called. A share of the clones is absent; for the studies checked, an unresolved V gene accounts for under half, and the remainder has no known explanation. In all, the sample holds 30,000 to 40,000 clones, and about 70% of those were seen once. Around 21% of the sample is held by the ten biggest clonotypes.

V has 7 bases trimmed and J has 0 bases trimmed; junction bases matching no gene number 6. CDR1 and CDR2, looked up from the germline V gene, are SGHRS and YFSETQ. The CDR3 starts with the cysteine, ends with the phenylalanine, and has 14 residues. Only the CDR3 DNA stays, 42 bases, in frame from base 1. The chain is encoded by TRBV5-1 joined to TRBJ1-1, with 7 junctional bases fitting TRBD1. This clonotype was sampled from an adult with an advanced solid tumor such as melanoma, head and neck, liver or kidney cancer. The source material was CD4+ or CD8+ T cells sorted from blood, sampled in a trial of the OX40 agonist ivuxolimab. CDR3 sequence: CASQSGQMNTEAFF. The nucleotides are TGCGCCAGCCAATCGGGACAGATGAACACTGAAGCTTTCTTT. Where the CDR3 stops, the reference TRBV5-1 and TRBJ1-1 genes take over; the full variable domain is KAGVTQTPRYLIKTRGQQVTLSCSPISGHRSVSWYQQTPGQGLQFLFEYFSETQRNKGNFPGRFSGRQFSNSRSEMNVSTLELGDSALYLCASQSGQMNTEAFFGQGTRLTVV.